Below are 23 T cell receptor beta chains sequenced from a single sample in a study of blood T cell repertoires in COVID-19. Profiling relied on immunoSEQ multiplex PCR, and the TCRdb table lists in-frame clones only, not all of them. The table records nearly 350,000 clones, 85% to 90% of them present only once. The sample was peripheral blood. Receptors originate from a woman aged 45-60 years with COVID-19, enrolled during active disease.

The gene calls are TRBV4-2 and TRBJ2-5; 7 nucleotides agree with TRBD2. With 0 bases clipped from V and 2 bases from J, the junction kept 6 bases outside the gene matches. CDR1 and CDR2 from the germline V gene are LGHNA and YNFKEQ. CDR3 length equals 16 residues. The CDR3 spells CASSQDSGGTQETQYF. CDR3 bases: TGTGCCAGCAGCCAAGATTCGGGGGGTACGCAAGAGACCCAGTACTTC.

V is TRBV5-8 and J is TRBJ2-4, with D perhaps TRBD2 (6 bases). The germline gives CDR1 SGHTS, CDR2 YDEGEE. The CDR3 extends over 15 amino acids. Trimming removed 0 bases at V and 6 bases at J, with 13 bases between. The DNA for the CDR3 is TGTGCCAGCAGCTTGGGGAGCGTGGGGGGAAACATTCAGTACTTC. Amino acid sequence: CASSLGSVGGNIQYF.

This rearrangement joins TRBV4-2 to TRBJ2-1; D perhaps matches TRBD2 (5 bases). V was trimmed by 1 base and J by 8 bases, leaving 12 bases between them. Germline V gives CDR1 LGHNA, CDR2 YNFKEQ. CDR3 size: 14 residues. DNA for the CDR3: TGTGCCAGCAGCCAAGGGACTTTCAGCCATGAGCAGTTCTTC. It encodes CASSQGTFSHEQFF.

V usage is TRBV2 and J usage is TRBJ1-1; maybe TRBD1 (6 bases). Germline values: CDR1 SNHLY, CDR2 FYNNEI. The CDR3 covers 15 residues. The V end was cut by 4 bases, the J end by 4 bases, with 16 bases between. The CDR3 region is CASSGTWGGGTEAFF. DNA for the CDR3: TGTGCCAGCAGTGGAACATGGGGAGGGGGCACTGAAGCTTTCTTT.

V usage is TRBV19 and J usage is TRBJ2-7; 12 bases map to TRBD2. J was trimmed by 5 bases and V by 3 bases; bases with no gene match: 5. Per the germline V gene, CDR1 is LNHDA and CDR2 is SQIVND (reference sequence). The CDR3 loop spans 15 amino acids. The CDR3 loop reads CASSIRTSGINEQYF. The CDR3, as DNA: TGTGCCAGTAGTATTCGGACTAGCGGGATCAACGAGCAGTACTTC.

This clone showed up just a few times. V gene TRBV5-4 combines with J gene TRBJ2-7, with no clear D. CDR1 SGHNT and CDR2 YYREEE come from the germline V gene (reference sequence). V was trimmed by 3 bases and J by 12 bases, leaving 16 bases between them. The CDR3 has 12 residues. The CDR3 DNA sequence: TGTGCCAGCAGCTCGCCCTCTACGAGCACGTACTTC. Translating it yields CASSSPSTSTYF.

The CDR3 DNA follows: TGCGCCAGCAGCCGACAGGGAAATAACTATGGCTACACCTTC. It translates to CASSRQGNNYGYTF. The rearrangement links TRBV4-1 to TRBJ1-2; 7 bases are shared with TRBD1. Germline V gene sequence: CDR1 MGHRA, CDR2 YSYEKL. V was pared by 4 bases and J by 1 base, with 3 bases of the junction left unmatched. The CDR3 is made up of 14 amino acids.

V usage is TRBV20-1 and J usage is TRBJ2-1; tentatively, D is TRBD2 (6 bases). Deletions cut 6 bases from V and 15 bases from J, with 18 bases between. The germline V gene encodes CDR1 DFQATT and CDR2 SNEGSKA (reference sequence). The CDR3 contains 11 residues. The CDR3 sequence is CSASQGTGGFF. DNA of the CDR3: TGCAGTGCATCTCAAGGGACTGGCGGGTTCTTC.

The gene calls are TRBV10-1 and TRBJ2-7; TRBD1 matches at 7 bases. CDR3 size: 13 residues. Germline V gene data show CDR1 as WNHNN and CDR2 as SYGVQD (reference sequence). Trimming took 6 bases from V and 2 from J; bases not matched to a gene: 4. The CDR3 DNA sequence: TGCGCCAGCAGCCCCGGGACAGCCTACGAGCAGTACTTC. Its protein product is CASSPGTAYEQYF.

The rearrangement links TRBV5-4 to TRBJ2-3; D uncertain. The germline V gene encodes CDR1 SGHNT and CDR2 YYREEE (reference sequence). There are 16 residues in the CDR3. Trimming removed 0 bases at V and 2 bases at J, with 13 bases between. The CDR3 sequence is CASSLGSRVNTDTQYF. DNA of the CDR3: TGTGCCAGCAGCTTGGGTAGTCGGGTCAACACAGATACGCAGTATTTT.

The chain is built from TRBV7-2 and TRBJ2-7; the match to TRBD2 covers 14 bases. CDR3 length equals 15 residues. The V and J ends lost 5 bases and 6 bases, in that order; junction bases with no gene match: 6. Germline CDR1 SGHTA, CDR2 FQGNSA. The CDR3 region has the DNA TGTGCCAGCAGCCCGGGACTAGCGGGAGCGGTCGAGCAGTACTTC. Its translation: CASSPGLAGAVEQYF.

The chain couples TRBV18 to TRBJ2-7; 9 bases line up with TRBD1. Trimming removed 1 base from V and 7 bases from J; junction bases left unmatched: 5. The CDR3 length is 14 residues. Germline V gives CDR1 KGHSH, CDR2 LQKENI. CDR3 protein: CASSPRDRVGEQYF. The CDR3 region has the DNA TGTGCCAGCTCACCACGGGACAGGGTTGGTGAGCAGTACTTC.

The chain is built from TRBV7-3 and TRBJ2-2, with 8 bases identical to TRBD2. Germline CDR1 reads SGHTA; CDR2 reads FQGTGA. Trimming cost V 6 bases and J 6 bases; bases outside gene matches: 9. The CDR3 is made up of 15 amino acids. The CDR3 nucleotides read TGTGCCAGCAGACCGGGACTAGGAGGGGCCGGGGAGCTGTTTTTT. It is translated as CASRPGLGGAGELFF.

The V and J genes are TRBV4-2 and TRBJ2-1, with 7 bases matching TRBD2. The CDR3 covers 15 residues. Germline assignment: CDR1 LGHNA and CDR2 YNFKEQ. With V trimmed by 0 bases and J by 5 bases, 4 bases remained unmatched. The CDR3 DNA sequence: TGTGCCAGCAGCCAAGACCGGGACTACAACAATGAGCAGTTCTTC. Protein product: CASSQDRDYNNEQFF.

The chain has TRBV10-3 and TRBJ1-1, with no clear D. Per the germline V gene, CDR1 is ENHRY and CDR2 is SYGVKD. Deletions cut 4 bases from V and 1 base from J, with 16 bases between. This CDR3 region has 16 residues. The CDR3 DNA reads TGTGCCATCAGTGTCGATAACTTGATTTGGAACACTGAAGCTTTCTTT. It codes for CAISVDNLIWNTEAFF.

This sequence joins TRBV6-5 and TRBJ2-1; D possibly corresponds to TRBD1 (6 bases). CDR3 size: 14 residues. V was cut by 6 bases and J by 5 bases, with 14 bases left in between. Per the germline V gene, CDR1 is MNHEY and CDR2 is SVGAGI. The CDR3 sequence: CASRQPGHNNEQFF. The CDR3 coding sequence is TGTGCCAGCAGACAACCGGGACACAACAATGAGCAGTTCTTC.

CDR3 sequence reads: CASSEDNLTGWNEKLFF. The CDR3, as DNA: TGTGCCAGCAGTGAAGACAACTTGACAGGGTGGAATGAAAAACTGTTTTTT. V usage is TRBV6-1 and J usage is TRBJ1-4, with TRBD1 matching 7 bases. Per the germline V gene, CDR1 is MNHNS and CDR2 is SASEGT. J was trimmed by 5 bases and V by 1 base; bases with no gene match: 10. The CDR3 loop spans 17 amino acids.

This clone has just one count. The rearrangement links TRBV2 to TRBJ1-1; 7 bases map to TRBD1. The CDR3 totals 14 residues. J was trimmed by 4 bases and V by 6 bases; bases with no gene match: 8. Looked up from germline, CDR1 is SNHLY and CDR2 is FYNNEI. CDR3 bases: TGTGCCAGCAGCTTCGACAGGGTCTCCACTGAAGCTTTCTTT. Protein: CASSFDRVSTEAFF.

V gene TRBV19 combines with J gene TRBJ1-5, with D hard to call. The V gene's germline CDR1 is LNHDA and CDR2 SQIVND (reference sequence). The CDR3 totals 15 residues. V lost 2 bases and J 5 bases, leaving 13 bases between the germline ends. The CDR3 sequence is CASSILTAGDQPQHF. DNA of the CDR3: TGTGCCAGTAGTATACTCACAGCTGGTGATCAGCCCCAGCATTTT.

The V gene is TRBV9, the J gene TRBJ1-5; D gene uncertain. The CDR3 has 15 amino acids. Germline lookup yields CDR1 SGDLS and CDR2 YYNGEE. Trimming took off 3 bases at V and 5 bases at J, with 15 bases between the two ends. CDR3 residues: CASSESAQVDQPQHF. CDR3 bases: TGTGCCAGCAGCGAATCCGCGCAGGTCGATCAGCCCCAGCATTTT.

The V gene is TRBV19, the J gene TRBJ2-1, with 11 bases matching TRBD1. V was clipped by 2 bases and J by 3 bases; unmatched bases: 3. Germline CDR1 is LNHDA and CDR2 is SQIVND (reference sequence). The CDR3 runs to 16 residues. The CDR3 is CASSIFGTGGYNEQFF. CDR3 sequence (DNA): TGTGCCAGTAGTATATTCGGGACAGGGGGCTACAATGAGCAGTTCTTC. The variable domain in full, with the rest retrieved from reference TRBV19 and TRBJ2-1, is DGGITQSPKYLFRKEGQNVTLSCEQNLNHDAMYWYRQDPGQGLRLIYYSQIVNDFQKGDIAEGYSVSREKKESFPLTVTSAQKNPTAFYLCASSIFGTGGYNEQFFGPGTRLTVL.

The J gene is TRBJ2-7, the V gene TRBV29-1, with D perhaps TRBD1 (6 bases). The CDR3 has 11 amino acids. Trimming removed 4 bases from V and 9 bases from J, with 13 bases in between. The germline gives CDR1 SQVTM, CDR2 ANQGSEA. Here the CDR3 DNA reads TGCAGCGTTGTGGGGGCTAGGGGGCAGTACTTC. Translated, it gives CSVVGARGQYF.

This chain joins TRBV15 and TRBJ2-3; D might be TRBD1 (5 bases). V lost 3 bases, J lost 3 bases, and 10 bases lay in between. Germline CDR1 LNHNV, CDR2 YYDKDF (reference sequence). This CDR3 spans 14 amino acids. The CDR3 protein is CATSREYRTDTQYF. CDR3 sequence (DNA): TGTGCCACCAGCAGGGAGTACAGGACAGATACGCAGTATTTT.